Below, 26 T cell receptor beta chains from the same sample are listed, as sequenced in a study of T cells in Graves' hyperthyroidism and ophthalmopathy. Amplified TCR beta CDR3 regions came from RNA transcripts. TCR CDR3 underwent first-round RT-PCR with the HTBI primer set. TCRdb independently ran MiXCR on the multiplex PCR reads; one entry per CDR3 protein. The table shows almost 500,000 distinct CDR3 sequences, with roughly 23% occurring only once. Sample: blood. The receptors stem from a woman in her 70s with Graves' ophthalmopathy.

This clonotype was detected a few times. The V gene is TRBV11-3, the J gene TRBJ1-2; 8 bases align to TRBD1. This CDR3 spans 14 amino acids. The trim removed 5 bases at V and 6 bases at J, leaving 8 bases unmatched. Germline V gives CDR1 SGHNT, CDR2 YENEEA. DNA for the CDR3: TGTGCCAGCAGCCGAGGGTCGACAGGGGATGGCTACACCTTC. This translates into CASSRGSTGDGYTF.

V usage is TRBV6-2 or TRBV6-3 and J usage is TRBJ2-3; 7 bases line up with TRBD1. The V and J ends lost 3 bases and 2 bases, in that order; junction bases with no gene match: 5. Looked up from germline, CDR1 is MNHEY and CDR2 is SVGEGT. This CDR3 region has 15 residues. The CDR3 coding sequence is TGTGCCAGCAGTTATGGACAGGCTTCCACAGATACGCAGTATTTT. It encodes CASSYGQASTDTQYF.

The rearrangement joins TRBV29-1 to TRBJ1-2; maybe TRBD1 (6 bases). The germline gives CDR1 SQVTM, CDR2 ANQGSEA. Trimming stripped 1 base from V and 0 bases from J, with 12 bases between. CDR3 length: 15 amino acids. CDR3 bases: TGCAGCGTTGAAGGCGTCAGGGGAGCTAACTATGGCTACACCTTC. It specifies CSVEGVRGANYGYTF.

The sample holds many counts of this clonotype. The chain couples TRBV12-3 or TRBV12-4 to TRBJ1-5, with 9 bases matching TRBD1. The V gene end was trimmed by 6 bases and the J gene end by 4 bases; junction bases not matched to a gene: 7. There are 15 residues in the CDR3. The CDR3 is CASSETGGGNQPQHF. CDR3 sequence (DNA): TGTGCCAGCAGCGAGACAGGGGGAGGAAATCAGCCCCAGCATTTT.

Here the CDR3 DNA reads TGCGCCAGCAGCTTGGTGGGTCTGGGACTAAGCCCAGATACGCAGTATTTT. This translates into CASSLVGLGLSPDTQYF. The chain employs TRBV5-1 and TRBJ2-3, with 7 bases matching TRBD2. The CDR3 runs to 17 residues. V shed 0 bases and J 4 bases; nucleotides not matched to a gene: 11. Germline assignment: CDR1 SGHRS and CDR2 YFSETQ.

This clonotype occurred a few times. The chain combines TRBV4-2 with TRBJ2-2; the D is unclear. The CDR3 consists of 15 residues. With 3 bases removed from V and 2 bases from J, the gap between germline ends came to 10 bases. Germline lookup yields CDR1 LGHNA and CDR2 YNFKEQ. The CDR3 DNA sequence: TGTGCCAGCAGCCAGGAATGGGGAAACACCGGGGAGCTGTTTTTT. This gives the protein CASSQEWGNTGELFF.

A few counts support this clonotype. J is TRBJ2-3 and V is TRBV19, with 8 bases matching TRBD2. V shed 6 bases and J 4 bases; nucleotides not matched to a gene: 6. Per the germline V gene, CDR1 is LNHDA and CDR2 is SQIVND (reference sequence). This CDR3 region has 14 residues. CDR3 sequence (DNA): TGTGCCAGTAGAAGCGGGAGTTTCGCAGATACGCAGTATTTT. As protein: CASRSGSFADTQYF.

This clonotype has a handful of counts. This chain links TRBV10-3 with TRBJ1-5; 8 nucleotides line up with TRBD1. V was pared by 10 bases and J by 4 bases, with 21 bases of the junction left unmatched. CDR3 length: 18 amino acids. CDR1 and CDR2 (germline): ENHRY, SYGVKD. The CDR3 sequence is CANPARDRRLWRNQPQHF. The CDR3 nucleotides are TGTGCCAACCCAGCGAGGGACAGGCGACTTTGGCGGAATCAGCCCCAGCATTTT.

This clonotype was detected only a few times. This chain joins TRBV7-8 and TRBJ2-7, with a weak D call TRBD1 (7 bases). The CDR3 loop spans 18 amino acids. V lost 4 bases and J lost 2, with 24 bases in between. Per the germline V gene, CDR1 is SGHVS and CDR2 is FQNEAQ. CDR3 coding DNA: TGTGCCAGCAGCTCCCCAATACATAGGGGGCGGGGCACCTACGAGCAGTACTTC. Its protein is CASSSPIHRGRGTYEQYF. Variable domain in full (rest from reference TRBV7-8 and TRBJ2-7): GAGVSQSPRYKVAKRGQDVALRCDPISGHVSLFWYQQALGQGPEFLTYFQNEAQLDKSGLPSDRFFAERPEGSVSTLKIQRTQQEDSAVYLCASSSPIHRGRGTYEQYFGPGTRLTVT.

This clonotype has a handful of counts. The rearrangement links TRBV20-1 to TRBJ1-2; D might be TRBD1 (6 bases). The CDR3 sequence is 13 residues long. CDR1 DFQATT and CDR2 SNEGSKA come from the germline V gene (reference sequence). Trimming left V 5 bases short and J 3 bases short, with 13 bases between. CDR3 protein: CSALGAQHYGYTF. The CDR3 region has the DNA TGCAGTGCTCTGGGGGCTCAGCACTATGGCTACACCTTC.

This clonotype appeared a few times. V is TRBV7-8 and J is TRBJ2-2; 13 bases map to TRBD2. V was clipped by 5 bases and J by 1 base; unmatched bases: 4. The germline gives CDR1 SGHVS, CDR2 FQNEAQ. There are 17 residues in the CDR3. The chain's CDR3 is CASSAGTSGMNTGELFF. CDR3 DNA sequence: TGTGCCAGCAGCGCCGGGACTAGCGGGATGAACACCGGGGAGCTGTTTTTT. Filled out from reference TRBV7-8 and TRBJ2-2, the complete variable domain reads GAGVSQSPRYKVAKRGQDVALRCDPISGHVSLFWYQQALGQGPEFLTYFQNEAQLDKSGLPSDRFFAERPEGSVSTLKIQRTQQEDSAVYLCASSAGTSGMNTGELFFGEGSRLTVL.

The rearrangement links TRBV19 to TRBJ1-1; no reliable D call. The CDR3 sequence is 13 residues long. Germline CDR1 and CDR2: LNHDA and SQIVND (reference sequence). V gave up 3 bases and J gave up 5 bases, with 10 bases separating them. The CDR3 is CASSIWVGTEAFF. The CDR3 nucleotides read TGTGCCAGTAGTATCTGGGTGGGAACTGAAGCTTTCTTT.

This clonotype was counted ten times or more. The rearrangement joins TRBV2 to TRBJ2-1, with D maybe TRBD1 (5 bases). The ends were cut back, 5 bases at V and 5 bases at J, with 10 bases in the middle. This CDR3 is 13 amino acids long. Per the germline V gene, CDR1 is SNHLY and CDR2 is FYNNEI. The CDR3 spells CASSLSRDNEQFF. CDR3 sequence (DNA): TGTGCCAGCAGTCTGAGCAGGGACAATGAGCAGTTCTTC.

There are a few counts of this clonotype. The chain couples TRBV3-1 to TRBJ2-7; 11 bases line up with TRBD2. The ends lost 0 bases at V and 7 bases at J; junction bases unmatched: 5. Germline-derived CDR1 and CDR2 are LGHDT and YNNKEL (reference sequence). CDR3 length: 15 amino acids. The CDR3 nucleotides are TGTGCCAGCAGCCAAGATGTAGCGGGAGGGCGGGAGCAGTACTTC. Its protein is CASSQDVAGGREQYF.

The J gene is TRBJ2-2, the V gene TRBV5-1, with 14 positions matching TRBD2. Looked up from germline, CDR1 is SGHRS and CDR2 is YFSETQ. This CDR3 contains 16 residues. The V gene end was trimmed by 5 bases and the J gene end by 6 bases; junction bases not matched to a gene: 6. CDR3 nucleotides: TGCGCCAGCAGGCCTGGGACTAGCGGGAGTGCCGGGGAGCTGTTTTTT. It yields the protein CASRPGTSGSAGELFF.

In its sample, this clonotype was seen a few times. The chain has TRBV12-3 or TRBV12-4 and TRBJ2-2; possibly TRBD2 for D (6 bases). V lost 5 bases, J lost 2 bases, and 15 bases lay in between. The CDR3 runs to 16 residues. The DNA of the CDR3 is TGTGCCAGCAGTCCCCCAACCGGGAGCAACACCGGGGAGCTGTTTTTT. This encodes CASSPPTGSNTGELFF.

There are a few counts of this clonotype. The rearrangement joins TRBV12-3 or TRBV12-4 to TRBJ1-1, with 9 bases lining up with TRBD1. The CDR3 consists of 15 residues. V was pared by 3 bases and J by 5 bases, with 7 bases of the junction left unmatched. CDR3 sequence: CASSLGQGMGTEAFF. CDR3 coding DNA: TGTGCCAGCAGTTTGGGACAGGGAATGGGGACTGAAGCTTTCTTT.

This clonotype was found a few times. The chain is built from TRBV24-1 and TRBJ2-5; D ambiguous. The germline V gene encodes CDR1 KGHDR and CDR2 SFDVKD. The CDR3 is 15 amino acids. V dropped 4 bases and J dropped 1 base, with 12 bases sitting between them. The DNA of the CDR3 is TGTGCCACCAGTGAGGGCGGACGGACCCAAGAGACCCAGTACTTC. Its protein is CATSEGGRTQETQYF.

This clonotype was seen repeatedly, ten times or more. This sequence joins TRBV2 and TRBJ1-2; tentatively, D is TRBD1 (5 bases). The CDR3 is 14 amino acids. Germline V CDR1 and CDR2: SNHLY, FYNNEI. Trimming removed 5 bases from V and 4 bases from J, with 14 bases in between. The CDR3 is CASSQTVFGYGYTF. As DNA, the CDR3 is TGTGCCAGCAGTCAGACAGTGTTTGGCTATGGCTACACCTTC. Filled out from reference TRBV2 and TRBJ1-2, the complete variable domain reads EPEVTQTPSHQVTQMGQEVILRCVPISNHLYFYWYRQILGQKVEFLVSFYNNEISEKSEIFDDQFSVERPDGSNFTLKIRSTKLEDSAMYFCASSQTVFGYGYTFGSGTRLTVV.

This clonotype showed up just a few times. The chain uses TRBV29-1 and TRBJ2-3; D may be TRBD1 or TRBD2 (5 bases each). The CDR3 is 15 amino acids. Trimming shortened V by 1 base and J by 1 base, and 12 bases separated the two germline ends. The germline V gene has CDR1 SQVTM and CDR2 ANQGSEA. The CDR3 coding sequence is TGCAGCGTTGAAGTGGGTCAGGGAGGCACAGATACGCAGTATTTT. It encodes CSVEVGQGGTDTQYF.

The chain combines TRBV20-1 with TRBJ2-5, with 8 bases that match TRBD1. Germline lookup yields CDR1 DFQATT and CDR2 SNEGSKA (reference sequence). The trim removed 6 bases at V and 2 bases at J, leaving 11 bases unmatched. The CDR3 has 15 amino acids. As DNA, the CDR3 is TGCAGTGCCGCTCCCGGGACAGGTCGGCAAGAGACCCAGTACTTC. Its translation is CSAAPGTGRQETQYF.

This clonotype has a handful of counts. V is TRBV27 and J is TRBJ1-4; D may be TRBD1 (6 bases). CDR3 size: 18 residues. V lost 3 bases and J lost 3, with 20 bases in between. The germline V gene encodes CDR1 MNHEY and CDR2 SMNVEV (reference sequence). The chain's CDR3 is CASSFLVGASLPNEKLFF. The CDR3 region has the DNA TGTGCCAGCAGTTTTCTCGTGGGGGCCTCCCTGCCTAATGAAAAACTGTTTTTT.

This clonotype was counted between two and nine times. The CDR3, as DNA: TGTGCCAGCAGCCAAGACCTCACAGGGGCGCGGGTTGGCTACACCTTC. Encoded protein: CASSQDLTGARVGYTF. This chain joins TRBV3-1 and TRBJ1-2; the match to TRBD1 covers 7 bases. The germline gives CDR1 LGHDT, CDR2 YNNKEL (reference sequence). CDR3 length equals 16 residues. Trimming cost V 0 bases and J 7 bases; bases outside gene matches: 11.

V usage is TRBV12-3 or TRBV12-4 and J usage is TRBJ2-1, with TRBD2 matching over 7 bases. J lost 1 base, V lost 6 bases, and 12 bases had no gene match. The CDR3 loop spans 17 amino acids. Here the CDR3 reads CASRNPGSGASYNEQFF. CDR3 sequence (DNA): TGTGCCAGCAGGAACCCCGGGAGCGGGGCTTCCTACAATGAGCAGTTCTTC.

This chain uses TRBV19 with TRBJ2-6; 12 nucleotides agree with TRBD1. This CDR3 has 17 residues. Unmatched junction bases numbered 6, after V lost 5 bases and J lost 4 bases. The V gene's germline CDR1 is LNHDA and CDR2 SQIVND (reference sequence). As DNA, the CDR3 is TGTGCCAGTAGTGGGACAGGGGGCGCGAAAGGGGCCAACGTCCTGACTTTC. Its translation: CASSGTGGAKGANVLTF.

CDR3 bases: TGTGCCAGCCGTTATATCAGCTCCTATAATTCACCCCTCCACTTT. Translated: CASRYISSYNSPLHF. V is TRBV12-3 or TRBV12-4 and J is TRBJ1-6, with D unclear. This CDR3 is built from 15 residues. Trimming removed 8 bases from V and 0 bases from J, with 11 bases in between.